These 8 T cell receptor beta chains share one sample of origin, sequenced in a study of blood T cell repertoires in COVID-19. Data came from immunoSEQ multiplex PCR; TCRdb stores just in-frame clones and leaves some out. This repertoire shows about 100,000 clones, 86% found once; its top ten account for roughly 2.7%. The sample was PBMCs or T cells enriched from blood (not recorded which). These receptors originate from a woman between 45 and 65 years old who had recovered from COVID-19.

The CDR3 coding sequence is TGTGCCAGCAGTTTATCCCCCAGTAGCGGGACGGGATCCGGGGAGCTGTTTTTT. This encodes CASSLSPSSGTGSGELFF. The chain is built from TRBV27 and TRBJ2-2, with 8 bases identical to TRBD2. This CDR3 contains 18 residues. Trimming cost V 0 bases and J 6 bases; bases outside gene matches: 12. The germline CDR1 and CDR2 sequences are MNHEY and SMNVEV (reference sequence).

The chain is built from TRBV9 and TRBJ2-1; 11 bases line up with TRBD2. The CDR3 extends over 16 amino acids. Per germline, CDR1 SGDLS and CDR2 YYNGEE. V shed 0 bases and J 5 bases; nucleotides not matched to a gene: 4. CDR3 in amino acids: CASSVGSSGGNNEQFF. CDR3 nucleotide sequence: TGTGCCAGCAGCGTAGGGTCTAGCGGGGGGAACAATGAGCAGTTCTTC.

This clone showed up just once. This chain connects TRBV5-1 to TRBJ2-2; 15 positions agree with TRBD2. The length of the CDR3 is 19 residues. Germline CDR1 SGHRS, CDR2 YFSETQ. V dropped 4 bases and J dropped 5; count of bases not matched to a gene: 12. CDR3 in DNA: TGCGCCAGCAGCGTGGACCAGGGACTAGCGGGAGGATATACCGGGGAGCTGTTTTTT. Translation gives CASSVDQGLAGGYTGELFF.

The gene calls are TRBV19 and TRBJ1-3; 9 nucleotides match TRBD1. This CDR3 is built from 15 residues. CDR1 is LNHDA and CDR2 is SQIVND in the germline V gene (reference sequence). Trimming took 7 bases from V and 7 from J; bases not matched to a gene: 11. DNA of the CDR3: TGTGCCAGTACCACGACAGGGGGTTCCGGTAACACCATATATTTT. It yields the protein CASTTTGGSGNTIYF.

The chain couples TRBV14 to TRBJ2-3; TRBD2 agrees at 7 bases. The CDR3 is made up of 15 amino acids. Germline values: CDR1 SGHDN, CDR2 FVKESK. The J segment lost 0 bases and the V segment lost 5 bases, leaving 5 bases of the junction unmatched. CDR3 in DNA: TGTGCCAGCAGCTTGCGACTAGCTAGCACAGATACGCAGTATTTT. This encodes CASSLRLASTDTQYF.

The rearrangement uses TRBV5-1 and TRBJ2-3; TRBD2 aligns across 12 bases. Germline V gives CDR1 SGHRS, CDR2 YFSETQ. The CDR3 totals 16 residues. V lost 2 bases and J lost 6; bases outside the gene matches: 7. The CDR3 reads CASSFSSGGARDTQYF. In nucleotides, the CDR3 is TGCGCCAGCAGCTTCTCTAGCGGGGGGGCCCGGGATACGCAGTATTTT.

The V call is TRBV10-3, the J call TRBJ2-1; the match to TRBD1 covers 8 bases. Germline V gene sequence: CDR1 ENHRY, CDR2 SYGVKD. This CDR3 has 15 residues. V was clipped by 3 bases and J by 5 bases; unmatched bases: 6. This CDR3 is CAISEVQGANNEQFF. In DNA, the CDR3 is TGTGCCATCAGTGAAGTTCAGGGGGCAAACAATGAGCAGTTCTTC.

As for this clone: The sample carries other DNA sequences with the same CDR3. J is TRBJ1-1 and V is TRBV27; 9 bases map to TRBD1. Germline V gives CDR1 MNHEY, CDR2 SMNVEV (reference sequence). With V trimmed by 3 bases and J by 1 base, 0 bases remained unmatched. The CDR3 runs 14 residues. The CDR3 region is CASSLDRGNTEAFF. In DNA form, the CDR3 reads TGTGCCAGCAGTTTGGACAGGGGGAACACTGAAGCTTTCTTT.